A selection of T cell receptor beta chains follows, all from one sample in a study of CXCR3-negative and CXCR3-positive naive CD8 T cells. No DNA is given; TCRdb re-called the 5' RACE reads and lists each CDR3 protein once. The data include some 56,000 distinct CDR3 sequences; the top ten clones carry 20% to 25%. The sample was memory CD8+ T cells from blood. These receptor sequences come from a human donor in good health. Some clones in this sample may be carry-over from other donors' samples. The CDR3 runs from the conserved cysteine through the conserved F or W.

cdr3_length	v_call	j_call	cdr3_aa
16	TRBV18	TRBJ1-1	CASSPGLQGLNTEAFF
13	TRBV29-1	TRBJ2-2	CSVEKGGAGELFF
12	TRBV6-2/TRBV6-3	TRBJ2-1	CATSPGDNEQFF
17	TRBV4-3	TRBJ1-2	CASSQVVGRTTGYGYTF
13	TRBV7-9	TRBJ1-2	CASSHWTGHGYTF
14	TRBV14	TRBJ2-1	CASTLQGENNEQFF
13	TRBV19	TRBJ1-1	CASSVKGNTEAFF
15	TRBV7-9	TRBJ1-2	CASSLLGDENYGYTF
11	TRBV29-1	TRBJ2-7	CSVGEFYEQYF
14	TRBV14	TRBJ1-2	CASSQGHKDYGYTF
16	TRBV7-9	TRBJ2-2	CASSLDRDRATGELFF
14	TRBV29-1	TRBJ2-7	CSVETGQGFNEQYF
15	TRBV28	TRBJ2-4	CASSPGWLAKNIQYF
13	TRBV29-1	TRBJ2-3	CSVWGLRTDTQYF
15	TRBV4-2	TRBJ2-3	CASSQERGEADTQYF
13	TRBV20-1	TRBJ2-7	CSASLAGVWEQYF
15	TRBV7-8	TRBJ2-1	CASSLSGGASSEQFF
16	TRBV11-2	TRBJ2-7	CASSLEWTPDSYEQYF
14	TRBV5-1	TRBJ2-1	CASSLDPLGGEQFF
14	TRBV5-1	TRBJ1-6	CASSPRDEDSPLHF
16	TRBV18	TRBJ1-2	CASSPWDSEIDYGYTF
14	TRBV29-1	TRBJ2-7	CSVEDLQGEHEQYF
16	TRBV9	TRBJ2-7	CASSVEVLADDAEQYF
19	TRBV21-1	TRBJ2-5	CASSNRGSGGATGEETQYF
18	TRBV15	TRBJ1-5	CATSRSSGTGVGNQPQHF
16	TRBV7-9	TRBJ2-1	CASSFPASGVNNEQFF
14	TRBV5-1	TRBJ2-7	CASSSGTELYEQYF
15	TRBV5-1	TRBJ2-7	CASSVTGQGTYEQYF
13	TRBV29-1	TRBJ2-7	CSVKKGTSGEQYF
14	TRBV3-1	TRBJ1-2	CASSPLDRAYGYTF
15	TRBV7-9	TRBJ2-1	CASSLRTTLADEQFF
12	TRBV29-1	TRBJ2-2	CSVEGSTGELFF
14	TRBV6-6	TRBJ1-5	CASSPGQFYQPQHF
16	TRBV29-1	TRBJ2-2	CSVRLPGRMGTGELFF
15	TRBV19	TRBJ2-2	CASSATGTSPGELFF
14	TRBV7-3	TRBJ2-6	CASGFLAGANVLTF
13	TRBV3-1	TRBJ2-3	CASSLWSTDTQYF
16	TRBV19	TRBJ1-1	CASSPPQGWIITEAFF
14	TRBV29-1	TRBJ2-2	CSVERDGNTGELFF
13	TRBV19	TRBJ2-1	CASSKARYNEQFF
16	TRBV4-1	TRBJ2-1	CASSLRVGGTYNEQFF
16	TRBV7-9	TRBJ2-1	CASSFVKGLGYKEQFF
15	TRBV7-3	TRBJ1-1	CATNKGPGGNTEAFF
19	TRBV23-1	TRBJ2-3	CASSQPHPDRPTSTDTQYF
14	TRBV4-2	TRBJ2-4	CASSQVLERNIQYF
17	TRBV11-2	TRBJ2-2	CTSSLAPAGGRTGELFF
11	TRBV29-1	TRBJ1-1	CSVVVGPEAFF
14	TRBV7-9	TRBJ1-2	CASSHSGSDYGYTF
15	TRBV10-3	TRBJ2-4	CAISDPREAKNIQYF
13	TRBV2	TRBJ1-6	CASSEGVASPLHF
15	TRBV21-1	TRBJ1-1	CASRPAGERNTEAFF
13	TRBV7-8	TRBJ2-3	CASSITPADTQYF